Listed here are 14 T cell receptor beta chains from one sample, sequenced in a study of T-cell memory formation after mild COVID-19. TCRdb re-called the 5' RACE reads through MiXCR, storing one row per CDR3 protein. The sample has roughly 100,000 distinct CDR3 sequences, around an eighth seen once. The sample was PBMCs or a T cell subset sorted from them (not recorded which). These receptors were obtained from an adult woman who had mild COVID-19 (a few samples of this study predate the infection). Cell type and time point are not known.

This clonotype came up a few times. The gene calls are TRBV7-9 and TRBJ2-7, with 8 bases aligning to TRBD2. Germline CDR1 and CDR2: SEHNR and FQNEAQ (reference sequence). The length of the CDR3 is 14 residues. V lost 3 bases, J lost 4 bases, and 5 bases stayed unmatched. CDR3 coding DNA: TGTGCCAGCAGCTTGAGCGGGAGAGAGTACGAGCAGTACTTC. It translates to CASSLSGREYEQYF.

This clonotype came up a few times. This chain connects TRBV29-1 to TRBJ2-5, with 10 bases lining up with TRBD2. Trimming cost V 4 bases and J 4 bases; bases outside gene matches: 3. CDR1 and CDR2 (germline): SQVTM, ANQGSEA. CDR3 length equals 13 residues. CDR3 protein: CSVVLAGAETQYF. Written as DNA, the CDR3 is TGCAGCGTTGTCCTAGCGGGGGCAGAGACCCAGTACTTC.

This chain joins TRBV29-1 and TRBJ2-7; 10 bases are a match to TRBD1. CDR3 length equals 16 residues. Unmatched junction bases numbered 6, after V lost 0 bases and J lost 1 base. The germline V gene encodes CDR1 SQVTM and CDR2 ANQGSEA. The CDR3 sequence: CSVEEARTGGSYEQYF. The CDR3 region has the DNA TGCAGCGTTGAAGAGGCACGGACAGGGGGTTCCTACGAGCAGTACTTC.

This clonotype has only a few counts. The rearrangement uses TRBV9 and TRBJ1-1, with D possibly matching TRBD1 (5 bases). V was clipped by 1 base and J by 5 bases, with 12 bases between them. The CDR3 consists of 14 residues. Germline CDR1 is SGDLS and CDR2 is YYNGEE. The CDR3 reads CASSVNSGWTEAFF. CDR3 bases: TGTGCCAGCAGCGTAAATTCAGGGTGGACTGAAGCTTTCTTT.

This clonotype was seen a handful of times. V is TRBV4-3 and J is TRBJ1-1; D gene uncertain. V was trimmed by 2 bases and J by 5 bases, leaving 12 bases between them. The CDR3 extends over 14 amino acids. Germline V gives CDR1 LGHNA, CDR2 YSLEER. The CDR3 region has the DNA TGCGCCAGCAGCCAATTTCTGGTGGGAACTGAAGCTTTCTTT. The encoded protein is CASSQFLVGTEAFF.

V and J are TRBV15 and TRBJ1-2, with a possible D match to TRBD1 (5 bases). The V gene's germline CDR1 is LNHNV and CDR2 YYDKDF (reference sequence). This CDR3 is built from 14 residues. V lost 2 bases to trimming and J lost 4 bases, with 11 bases between them. The CDR3 nucleotides are TGTGCCACCAGCAGACGGGACCTCGCCTATGGCTACACCTTC. This encodes CATSRRDLAYGYTF.

This clonotype was found many times. The V call is TRBV2, the J call TRBJ2-7; D possibly corresponds to TRBD1 (5 bases). From germline, CDR1 is SNHLY and CDR2 FYNNEI. Deletions cut 6 bases from V and 3 bases from J, with 9 bases between. The CDR3 is 12 amino acids. CDR3 in amino acids: CASSYDSYEQYF. CDR3 DNA: TGTGCCAGCAGCTATGACAGCTACGAGCAGTACTTC.

In its sample, this clonotype was seen a few times. This chain uses TRBV30 with TRBJ1-1; 10 bases map to TRBD1. The CDR3 sequence is 15 residues long. Per the germline V gene, CDR1 is GTSNPN and CDR2 is SVGIG (reference sequence). V gave up 0 bases and J gave up 6 bases; unmatched junction bases: 7. CDR3 in amino acids: CAWSVLLGQGAEAFF. CDR3 bases: TGTGCCTGGAGTGTCCTTCTTGGACAGGGGGCTGAAGCTTTCTTT.

This clonotype was recorded many times. The chain employs TRBV20-1 and TRBJ1-2; possible D gene TRBD1, 5 bases. Trimming took 4 bases from V and 8 from J, leaving 11 bases between them. The CDR3 has 11 residues. Germline V CDR1 and CDR2: DFQATT, SNEGSKA (reference sequence). CDR3 DNA: TGCAGTGCTATGGGACTGACGGGCTACACCTTC. It encodes CSAMGLTGYTF.

V is TRBV20-1 and J is TRBJ2-5; TRBD2 aligns across 8 bases. The CDR3 sequence is 16 residues long. The germline V gene encodes CDR1 DFQATT and CDR2 SNEGSKA (reference sequence). The junction had 9 bases not matched to a gene; V was cut back by 1 base and J by 2 bases. Here the CDR3 DNA reads TGCAGTGCTAGAGTGTTACCGGGAGGGTGGCAAGAGACCCAGTACTTC. Protein sequence: CSARVLPGGWQETQYF.

DNA for the CDR3: TGTGCCAGCAGCCTGACAGGGGGCTTCTCTGGGGCCAACGTCCTGACTTTC. Translation gives CASSLTGGFSGANVLTF. This chain connects TRBV7-6 to TRBJ2-6, with 10 bases aligning to TRBD1. J lost 0 bases, V lost 5 bases, and 4 bases had no gene match. This CDR3 spans 17 amino acids. The germline V gene encodes CDR1 SGHVS and CDR2 FNYEAQ. The full variable domain, its missing parts supplied by reference TRBV7-6 and TRBJ2-6, is GAGVSQSPRYKVTKRGQDVALRCDPISGHVSLYWYRQALGQGPEFLTYFNYEAQQDKSGLPNDRFSAERPEGSISTLTIQRTEQRDSAMYRCASSLTGGFSGANVLTFGAGSRLTVL.

This clonotype was found many times. The chain carries TRBV18 and TRBJ2-5, with D uncertain. There are 15 residues in the CDR3. Germline CDR1 is KGHSH and CDR2 is LQKENI. Trimming shortened V by 6 bases and J by 1 base, and 15 bases separated the two germline ends. CDR3 bases: TGTGCCAGCTCGGGCCGCGAGCGAACCCAAGAGACCCAGTACTTC. Translation: CASSGRERTQETQYF.

The CDR3 DNA reads TGTGCCAGCAGTGAATGGGGGGTAGACCCTGGAAACACCATATATTTT. Translated, it gives CASSEWGVDPGNTIYF. The chain is built from TRBV25-1 and TRBJ1-3, with D perhaps TRBD1 (5 bases). In germline, CDR1 is MGHDK, CDR2 SYGVNS. V was clipped by 1 base and J by 2 bases, with 12 bases between them. The CDR3 loop spans 16 amino acids.

This clonotype was picked up a small number of times. The chain has TRBV7-9 and TRBJ2-1; a weak D match, TRBD1 (7 bases). The germline V gene has CDR1 SEHNR and CDR2 FQNEAQ (reference sequence). Trimming stripped 3 bases from V and 8 bases from J, with 17 bases between. CDR3 length: 15 amino acids. Here the CDR3 reads CASSLRGQTIDEQFF. The CDR3 coding sequence is TGTGCCAGCAGCTTGCGGGGACAGACTATAGATGAGCAGTTCTTC.